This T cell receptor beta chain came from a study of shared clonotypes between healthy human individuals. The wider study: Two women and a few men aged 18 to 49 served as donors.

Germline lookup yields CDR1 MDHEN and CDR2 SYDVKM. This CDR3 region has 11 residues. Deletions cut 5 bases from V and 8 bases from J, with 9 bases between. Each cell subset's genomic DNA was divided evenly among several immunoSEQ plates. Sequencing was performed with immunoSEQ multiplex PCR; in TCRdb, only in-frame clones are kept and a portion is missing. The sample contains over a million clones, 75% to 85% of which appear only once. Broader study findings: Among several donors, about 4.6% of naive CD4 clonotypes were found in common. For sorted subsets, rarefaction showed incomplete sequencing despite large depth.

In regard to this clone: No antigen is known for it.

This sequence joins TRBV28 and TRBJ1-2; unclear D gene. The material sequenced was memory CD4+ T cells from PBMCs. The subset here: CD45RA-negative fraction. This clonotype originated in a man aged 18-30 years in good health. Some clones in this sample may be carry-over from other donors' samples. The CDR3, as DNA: TGTGCCAGCAGTGCCGCCCGGGGCTACACCTTC. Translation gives CASSAARGYTF.